This T cell receptor (beta chain) was recovered during a study of cytomegalovirus exposure and HLA in healthy donors. CDR3 length equals 17 residues. This clone was recorded only once. With 60 Vbeta and 13 Jbeta primers, the PCR was carried out. The method was immunoSEQ multiplex PCR; TCRdb's version includes in-frame clones alone and lacks a portion of them. The table includes 150,000 to 200,000 clones, approximately 86% detected once. The specimen was PBMCs. This rearrangement joins TRBV21-1 to TRBJ2-1; the table's TRBD1 call for D was not verified on the DNA. TRBV21-1 is recorded as a pseudogene. The clonotype was recovered from a young woman in good health and CMV-seronegative. CDR3 region: CASSKKRTGTLYNEQFF. CDR3 nucleotides: TGTGCCAGCAGCAAGAAAAGGACAGGGACGCTTTACAATGAGCAGTTCTTC.